This T cell receptor (beta chain) was found in a study of cytomegalovirus exposure and HLA in healthy donors (dated by TCRdb to between 2016 and 2019). For the study in its entirety: In an earlier analysis of 587 of the donors, approximately 260 Gb of sequence data and 90 million to 130 million unique TCR beta sequences from 150 million to 200 million T cells were reported. Approximately 300 gigabases of sequencing data and 91 million or so unique TCR sequences made up an early release that covered roughly 670 HLA-typed donors. Among the approximately 400 genotyped donors, about 85% belonged to the genetic ancestry cluster associated with self-reported Caucasian donors. The study was designed to test whether signatures of past pathogen exposure could be identified by cataloging public T cell receptors. The T cell repertoires of 670 or so subjects were profiled by immunosequencing and related to cytomegalovirus serostatus. In addition to the first cohort of 666 subjects, a separate validation cohort of 120 different subjects was used. The study combined high-throughput TCR immunosequencing, statistical association of individual TCRs with disease status, and machine learning to predict cytomegalovirus infection status. A later analysis re-analyzed previously published TCR beta repertoires from roughly 690 donors and added high-resolution HLA genotyping to study TCR occurrence patterns. The later analysis used no new phenotypic data to find candidate immune exposures, relying instead on TCR beta sequences and their occurrence across donors. An earlier analysis of 587 of the donors used high-throughput TCR beta sequencing to judge whether each TCR beta V gene segment behaved as functional or pseudogenic. Donor age, sex, ethnicity and CMV serostatus were compiled alongside the repertoire data. Genome-wide SNP genotypes for about 60% of the 666 donors were used in a later genetic analysis, which treated that subset as a discovery cohort. All discovery cohort repertoires had been generated using a single sequencing platform. Both class I and class II loci were covered by HLA typing, at four-digit resolution. The number of typed donors differed by locus: about 629-630 for A, B, C, DRB1 and DQB1; some 500 for DQA1; about 600 for DPA1; and some 430 for DPB1. Four to six DR-DQ haplotypes were handled as single units for association and clustering, since linkage in the cohort was strong. Among almost 400 genotyped donors of the cohort, an average of about 240,000 unique TCR beta nucleotide sequences were sequenced per donor, 15% to 20% of them non-productive. What the research found in general, with its limitations: Compared with equally common non-associated chains, HLA-associated TCR beta chains in a later analysis were more clonally expanded and had lower generation probabilities. The cohort was sequenced for TCR beta chains only, and without alpha or paired-chain data the features that could be detected were limited. The only immune exposure information available for the cohort was CMV serostatus. At a false discovery rate of 0.05, a later analysis linked 16,000 or so TCR beta sequences to specific HLA alleles. Assigning TCR associations to individual alleles was difficult when HLA alleles, especially DR and DQ, strongly co-occurred. A further reported finding was that TCR beta sequences accurately predicted the HLA-A and HLA-B alleles for most subjects in the first cohort. Linkage disequilibrium might explain the correlated functional status among segregating V segments, but an unknown experimental factor could not be ruled out. The authors suggested that the approach could potentially be extended to other disease states and immunological phenotypes. Because counts were too low, some 16 rarely observed V segments, including chromosome 9 orphons, were excluded from the earlier analysis of several hundred of the donors. Some IMGT-functional V segments, including TRBV6-2 and TRBV6-3, could not be told apart with the 87-base-pair reads, so those segments were excluded. Most TCR sequences were seen in very few donors, while some public TCRs were found in many individuals. Broadly in line with IMGT annotations, most TCR beta V segments showed up in productive rearrangements about 90% or about 30% of the time in an earlier analysis of a few hundred of the donors. Sequencing depth was assumed to be roughly uniform across donors in the presence/absence analyses, though that assumption may not hold. Three of the identified cytomegalovirus-associated TCR beta chains were confirmed in vitro to be specific for cytomegalovirus antigens. The sequencing pipeline was judged likely to have produced a cluster of highly shared sequence variants as a technical artifact. The study listed 150 to 200 TCR beta chains as associated with cytomegalovirus. A later analysis found that most CMV-associated TCR beta chains appeared HLA-restricted, with HLA associations seemingly driven largely by CMV exposure. In both the original and validation cohorts, the classifier was reported to diagnose cytomegalovirus status with high specificity and sensitivity. In a later analysis, the rate of TCR association differed among HLA loci, with DRB1 alleles having the most associated TCRs and HLA-C alleles having the fewest. In a later genetic analysis, fewer N-insertions in productive TCRs were reported among donors in an Asian-associated ancestry cluster than the roughly 710-donor mean. An association between a missense DCLRE1C variant and V-gene and J-gene trimming of TCR beta chains was found in a later genetic analysis and replicated in an independent cohort. According to a later analysis, parvovirus B19, influenza, CMV and Epstein-Barr virus appeared linked to several top co-occurrence clusters. Because HLA typing was unavailable for some donors at each locus, only the typed subset was used in association tests.

The cohort was made up of 666 healthy bone marrow donors. Cohort members were all nominally healthy when sampled, although unrecorded immune exposures were likely present. The donor tested CMV seronegative, placing the donor among the 350 to 400 seronegative members of the cohort. Every donor gave a peripheral blood sample, and the peripheral blood mononuclear cells from that sample were used for TCR beta sequencing. The Qiagen DNeasy Blood Extraction Kit was used to extract genomic DNA from the blood cell samples. Library method: the immunoSEQ multiplex PCR assay. For the multiplex PCR, a mixture combining 60 forward primers for TCR Vbeta segments and 13 reverse primers for TCR Jbeta segments was used. A multiplex PCR assay on genomic DNA amplified the CDR3 region of rearranged TCR beta genes. The amplified TCR beta libraries were sequenced on the Illumina HiSeq System as 87-base-pair reads. Processing in the source paper ran as follows. Across the 500 to 700 repertoires, a later analysis counted approximately 83 million unique TCR beta chains, 9 million to 14 million of which were shared by at least two donors. Raw reads were error-corrected and collapsed into unique sequences with a nearest-neighbor algorithm that merged closely related sequences to remove PCR and sequencing errors. CDR3 sequences were aligned to IMGT reference sequences to assign V, D and J gene segments. Each retained sequence needed at least a six-nucleotide match to both a V gene segment and a J gene segment. A rearrangement counted as productive if the CDR3 had no stop codons and remained in frame with V and J, and every other rearrangement counted as non-productive. Following IMGT convention, CDR3 was defined as the stretch from the second conserved V-encoded cysteine to the conserved J-encoded phenylalanine. The earlier analysis of 587 of the donors excluded sequences that lacked an unambiguous match to a single V gene segment. An earlier analysis of several hundred of the donors called V segments functional above 56.7% productive rearrangements and segregating when the between-donor standard deviation exceeded 5%. A statistical classification framework was developed to diagnose cytomegalovirus status using the catalog of TCR beta chain sequences. A later analysis assigned V and J genes by comparing TCR nucleotide sequences with IMGT/GENE-DB human TR gene sequences. The TCRdist pipeline was used in a later analysis to assign CDR3 sequences and most-parsimonious VDJ recombination scenarios. In a later analysis, every TCR beta chain was defined by the combination of its CDR3 amino acid sequence and its V-gene family, and reads without a unique V-gene family were dropped. A later analysis removed over 500 highly shared, low-generation-probability nucleotide sequences to deal with suspected cross-contamination and a sequencing artifact. In a later analysis, a clonal expansion index for each public chain was calculated from normalized within-repertoire ranks of inferred template counts. Generation probabilities in a later analysis came from a VDJ recombination model fitted to out-of-frame rearrangements, and those results were checked against IGoR. A later analysis scored TCR-TCR, TCR-HLA and TCR-CMV co-occurrence with hypergeometric tests, applying a repertoire-size bias correction to TCR pairs. In a later analysis, false discovery rates were estimated by permuting HLA or CMV assignments 20 times. In a later analysis, co-occurring TCRs were grouped with DBSCAN, and TCRdist sequence similarity was added when clustering was performed within HLA-allele-positive subsets. For co-occurrence clustering, repertoires with fewer than 30,000 or more than 120,000 public chains were excluded, along with roughly 5 repertoires with anomalous nucleotide sharing. Drawn from immuneACCESS, this table holds only the in-frame rearrangements with V and J called that TCRdb kept. Clones are partly lost; checked studies trace under half to an unresolved V gene and leave the rest unexplained. Clone size and V and J calls were adopted from that table, with D and trimming inferred from the DNA. In all, the sample holds 120,000 to 150,000 clones, and approximately 83% of those were seen once. The ten largest clones capture about 1.8% of the sample.

In the case of this clone: Its antigen remains undetermined. At one end the junction does not follow the germline gene, possibly because of a read error.

The germline V gene encodes CDR1 SEHNR and CDR2 FQNEAQ (reference sequence). The CDR3 holds 14 amino acids from the cysteine to the phenylalanine. Left in the record is the CDR3 DNA by itself, 42 bases read in frame from the first base. This TCR was recovered from a woman aged 40 to 49 in good health and CMV-seronegative. Sample: PBMCs. This chain is built from TRBV7-9 and TRBJ1-5, and TRBD1 matches 10 of the central bases. For the CDR3, the sequence is CSSSSGTGVQPQHF. The DNA sequence is TGTTCCAGCAGTTCCGGGACAGGGGTTCAGCCCCAGCATTTT.